The 23 T cell receptor beta chains in this list originate from one sample, sequenced in a study of identical twins. MiXCR, applied by TCRdb to the 5' RACE reads, yields one record per CDR3 protein. The sample shows about 280,000 distinct CDR3 sequences, less than 9% of them seen only once. These data also featured in a second study, about yellow fever vaccine responses in identical twins.

Sequencing was done on a sample of memory (CD45RO+) T cells sorted from blood. The receptors shown here come from a woman between 18 and 29 years old in good health.

In its sample, this clonotype was seen many times. The rearrangement joins TRBV29-1 to TRBJ1-5; no clear D. V was pared by 7 bases and J by 0 bases, with 10 bases between. CDR3 size: 13 residues. Germline V gives CDR1 SQVTM, CDR2 ANQGSEA. The CDR3 is CSAGSGSNQPQHF. The CDR3 DNA reads as TGCAGCGCAGGAAGCGGTAGCAATCAGCCCCAGCATTTT.

The chain couples TRBV19 to TRBJ1-5; D unclear. In germline, CDR1 is LNHDA, CDR2 SQIVND (reference sequence). The V gene lost 1 base and the J gene lost 0 bases, with 7 bases spanning the gap. The CDR3 length is 15 residues. CDR3 amino acids: CASSIGQNSNQPQHF. CDR3 coding DNA: TGTGCCAGTAGTATAGGGCAGAATAGCAATCAGCCCCAGCATTTT.

This sequence joins TRBV19 and TRBJ2-3; the D is unclear. Per germline, CDR1 LNHDA and CDR2 SQIVND (reference sequence). The CDR3 spans 15 residues. With 7 bases removed from V and 1 base from J, the gap between germline ends came to 15 bases. The CDR3 protein is CASKGANYGTDTQYF. The CDR3 region has the DNA TGTGCCAGTAAAGGCGCCAACTACGGCACAGATACGCAGTATTTT.

This chain joins TRBV5-1 and TRBJ1-5; D is perhaps TRBD1 (5 bases). There are 14 residues in the CDR3. Trimming took 1 base from V and 8 from J, leaving 13 bases between them. The germline CDR1 and CDR2 sequences are SGHRS and YFSETQ. For the CDR3, the DNA is TGCGCCAGCAGCTTGAACGGGGGAGGAGAGCCCCAGCATTTT. This codes for CASSLNGGGEPQHF.

This clonotype was observed at least ten times. CDR3 nucleotide sequence: TGTGCCATCAGTGGTTTAAAAGCGGACACCGGGGAGCTGTTTTTT. It codes for CAISGLKADTGELFF. The chain employs TRBV10-3 and TRBJ2-2; possibly TRBD2 for D (5 bases). The CDR3 covers 15 residues. The germline CDR1 and CDR2 sequences are ENHRY and SYGVKD. With 4 bases removed from V and 3 bases from J, the gap between germline ends came to 12 bases.

The V and J genes are TRBV6-2 or TRBV6-3 and TRBJ2-5; 8 nucleotides align to TRBD2. The CDR3 is 13 residues long. V shed 10 bases and J 5 bases; nucleotides not matched to a gene: 9. Germline loops: CDR1 MNHEY, CDR2 SVGEGT. CDR3 sequence: CATTGGAWETQYF. The CDR3 DNA sequence: TGTGCCACCACCGGGGGGGCATGGGAGACCCAGTACTTC.

The rearrangement joins TRBV7-6 to TRBJ2-1, with D uncertain. There are 13 residues in the CDR3. V lost 2 bases, J lost 1 base, and 3 bases lay in between. Germline values: CDR1 SGHVS, CDR2 FNYEAQ. Here the CDR3 reads CASSLMSYNEQFF. DNA for the CDR3: TGTGCCAGCAGCTTAATGTCCTACAATGAGCAGTTCTTC. The complete variable domain, with remaining parts taken from reference TRBV7-6 and TRBJ2-1, reads GAGVSQSPRYKVTKRGQDVALRCDPISGHVSLYWYRQALGQGPEFLTYFNYEAQQDKSGLPNDRFSAERPEGSISTLTIQRTEQRDSAMYRCASSLMSYNEQFFGPGTRLTVL.

There are a few counts of this clonotype. The genes are TRBV5-1 and TRBJ2-7; 8 positions match TRBD1. Looked up from germline, CDR1 is SGHRS and CDR2 is YFSETQ. There are 14 residues in the CDR3. V gave up 4 bases and J gave up 3 bases; unmatched junction bases: 6. CDR3 coding DNA: TGCGCCAGCAGCACCGGACAGGGCTACTACGAGCAGTACTTC. Its translation: CASSTGQGYYEQYF.

This clonotype was recorded at least ten times. The genes are TRBV10-3 and TRBJ2-1; TRBD2 aligns across 9 bases. Per germline, CDR1 ENHRY and CDR2 SYGVKD. J gave up 8 bases and V 11 bases, and 16 bases lay outside the gene matches. The CDR3 spans 15 residues. The CDR3, as DNA: TGTGCCGTCTCAAGGCGGGTAGCGGGAGAGGATGAGCAGTTCTTC. Protein: CAVSRRVAGEDEQFF.

This clonotype was recorded at least ten times. This sequence joins TRBV5-6 and TRBJ2-1; D is undetermined. V dropped 0 bases and J dropped 6 bases, with 4 bases sitting between them. This CDR3 has 12 residues. Germline CDR1 is SGHDT and CDR2 is YYEEEE. The CDR3 DNA follows: TGTGCCAGCAGCTTGGGGTCCAATGAGCAGTTCTTC. This encodes CASSLGSNEQFF.

V and J are TRBV14 and TRBJ1-1, with TRBD1 as a possible D gene (6 bases). V lost 4 bases and J 1 base, leaving 13 bases between the germline ends. This CDR3 region has 15 residues. Germline CDR1 and CDR2: SGHDN and FVKESK. The chain's CDR3 is CASSLPGTSNTEAFF. The CDR3 DNA follows: TGTGCCAGCAGCCTGCCCGGGACATCGAACACTGAAGCTTTCTTT. The complete variable domain, with remaining parts taken from reference TRBV14 and TRBJ1-1, reads EAGVTQFPSHSVIEKGQTVTLRCDPISGHDNLYWYRRVMGKEIKFLLHFVKESKQDESGMPNNRFLAERTGGTYSTLKVQPAELEDSGVYFCASSLPGTSNTEAFFGQGTRLTVV.

This clonotype was seen ten or more times. The rearrangement links TRBV6-5 to TRBJ1-4; tentatively, D is TRBD1 (6 bases). V gave up 2 bases and J gave up 5 bases, with 18 bases separating them. This CDR3 contains 17 residues. CDR1 MNHEY and CDR2 SVGAGI come from the germline V gene. CDR3 bases: TGTGCCAGCAGTTACCAACAGAGGACAGAGACGAATGAAAAACTGTTTTTT. Its protein product is CASSYQQRTETNEKLFF.

In this sample, this clonotype is medium-sized (0.01 to 0.1%). The junction and the germline gene differ at one end; a read error may be behind it. The chain couples TRBV4-1 to TRBJ2-1, with D tentatively TRBD1 (5 bases). The CDR3 has 17 amino acids. CDR1 and CDR2 (germline): MGHRA, YSYEKL. CDR3 sequence reads: CASSQIDMGLVYDEQFF. DNA of the CDR3: TGCGCCAGCAGCCAAATCGATATGGGGCTAGTCTACGATGAGCAGTTCTTC.

The chain has TRBV14 and TRBJ2-6, with 8 bases fitting TRBD2. Germline V gene sequence: CDR1 SGHDN, CDR2 FVKESK. After removal of 3 bases from V and 4 bases from J, the junction contained 8 bases not matched to a gene. The CDR3 runs 17 residues. The CDR3 is CASSQLGLASGANVLTF. CDR3 DNA sequence: TGTGCCAGCAGCCAGCTCGGACTAGCCTCCGGGGCCAACGTCCTGACTTTC.

This clonotype was counted ten times or more. The CDR3 sequence is CASSEVREGSYEQYF. The CDR3 DNA reads TGTGCCAGCAGTGAAGTCAGGGAAGGGTCCTACGAGCAGTACTTC. This chain connects TRBV25-1 to TRBJ2-7; possible D gene TRBD1, 5 bases. The CDR3 loop spans 15 amino acids. CDR1 and CDR2 (germline): MGHDK, SYGVNS. Trimming shortened V by 2 bases and J by 1 base, and 12 bases separated the two germline ends.

This clonotype was detected ten times or more. This chain links TRBV7-6 with TRBJ2-1; D gene ambiguous. The ends were cut back, 4 bases at V and 9 bases at J, with 13 bases in the middle. CDR3 length: 13 residues. CDR1 is SGHVS and CDR2 is FNYEAQ in the germline V gene. The CDR3 spells CASSSALSGEQFF. The CDR3 region has the DNA TGTGCCAGCAGCTCGGCTCTTAGTGGTGAGCAGTTCTTC.

This clonotype was recorded a few times. In DNA, the CDR3 is TGTGCCAGCTCACCGGGACAGCCTCTCCCGAACCAGTACTTC. It yields the protein CASSPGQPLPNQYF. The chain uses TRBV18 and TRBJ2-5; 7 nucleotides align to TRBD1. In germline, CDR1 is KGHSH, CDR2 LQKENI. V dropped 3 bases and J dropped 10; count of bases not matched to a gene: 11. This CDR3 is built from 14 residues.

This clonotype was recorded many times. The CDR3 nucleotides read TGCAGCGGAGAATACAGCTTCACAGATACGCAGTATTTT. This gives the protein CSGEYSFTDTQYF. The chain recombines TRBV29-1 with TRBJ2-3, with D unclear. The length of the CDR3 is 13 residues. Germline CDR1 SQVTM, CDR2 ANQGSEA. The V and J ends lost 7 bases and 2 bases respectively, with 13 bases between them.

The chain uses TRBV9 and TRBJ1-1; 7 positions agree with TRBD1. The CDR3 has 14 amino acids. The ends lost 0 bases at V and 1 base at J; junction bases unmatched: 0. The germline gives CDR1 SGDLS, CDR2 YYNGEE. The CDR3 sequence: CASSVGTGNTEAFF. CDR3 DNA: TGTGCCAGCAGCGTAGGGACAGGGAACACTGAAGCTTTCTTT.

This clonotype was seen more than once but under ten times. The junction departs from germline at one end; a sequencing error may be responsible. The chain recombines TRBV29-1 with TRBJ1-5; D not certain. Germline V CDR1 and CDR2: SQVTM, ANQGSEA. The CDR3 covers 13 residues. CDR3 residues: CLWCGISNQPQHF. Written as DNA, the CDR3 is TGTCTTTGGTGCGGGATTAGCAATCAGCCCCAGCATTTT. Combining the CDR3 with reference TRBV29-1 and TRBJ1-5 gives the whole variable domain SAVISQKPSRDICQRGTSLTIQCQVDSQVTMMFWYRQQPGQSLTLIATANQGSEATYESGFVIDKFPISRPNLTFSTLTVSNMSPEDSSIYLCLWCGISNQPQHFGDGTRLSIL.

As for this clonotype: A much larger clone is a single base away; this may be a read error. V gene TRBV10-3 combines with J gene TRBJ2-1, with D perhaps given as TRBD1 or TRBD2 (5 bases each). Germline CDR1 and CDR2: ENHRY and SYGVKD. The CDR3 is made up of 15 amino acids. V was trimmed by 6 bases and J by 7 bases, leaving 19 bases between them. CDR3 nucleotide sequence: TGTGCCATCAGCCAACCGACCGGGACGGGGAATGAGCAGTTCTTC. This sequence encodes CAISQPTGTGNEQFF.

This clonotype was recorded once. The V gene is TRBV28, the J gene TRBJ2-7, with 7 positions matching TRBD1. In germline, CDR1 is MDHEN, CDR2 SYDVKM. The CDR3 is 12 amino acids. V gave up 8 bases and J gave up 3 bases; unmatched junction bases: 4. CDR3 sequence: CASGYRGYEQYV. CDR3 nucleotide sequence: TGTGCCAGCGGCTACAGGGGCTACGAGCAGTACGTC.

The chain is built from TRBV2 and TRBJ2-2; 9 bases fit TRBD2. V was clipped by 8 bases and J by 4 bases; unmatched bases: 5. This CDR3 is built from 14 residues. CDR1 and CDR2 from the germline V gene are SNHLY and FYNNEI. The CDR3 sequence is CASAGGLITGELFF. CDR3 nucleotide sequence: TGTGCCAGCGCGGGGGGGCTCATCACCGGGGAGCTGTTTTTT. Combining the CDR3 with reference TRBV2 and TRBJ2-2 gives the whole variable domain EPEVTQTPSHQVTQMGQEVILRCVPISNHLYFYWYRQILGQKVEFLVSFYNNEISEKSEIFDDQFSVERPDGSNFTLKIRSTKLEDSAMYFCASAGGLITGELFFGEGSRLTVL.